Below are 2 T cell receptor beta chains sequenced from a single sample in a study of shared clonotypes between healthy human individuals. CD45RO-negative cells were positively selected for CCR7, leaving out terminally differentiated effector memory CD45RA+ cells. Profiling relied on immunoSEQ multiplex PCR, and the TCRdb table lists in-frame clones only, not all of them. Here the sample spans around 2,100,000 clones, approximately 94% being singletons. Source material: naive CD8+ T cells sorted from blood. The receptors stem from a man between 18 and 35 years old in good health.

The chain links TRBV4-3 to TRBJ2-1; TRBD2 matches 10 bases. The CDR3 extends over 16 amino acids. The V gene end was trimmed by 0 bases and the J gene end by 4 bases; junction bases not matched to a gene: 3. Germline lookup yields CDR1 LGHNA and CDR2 YSLEER. The CDR3, as DNA: TGCGCCAGCAGCCAAGATGTAGCGGGAGGTTACAATGAGCAGTTCTTC. Encoded protein: CASSQDVAGGYNEQFF.

The V gene is TRBV27, the J gene TRBJ2-1; D uncertain. V lost 6 bases and J 5 bases, leaving 11 bases between the germline ends. The CDR3 loop spans 13 amino acids. Germline V lookup: CDR1 MNHEY, CDR2 SMNVEV (reference sequence). The CDR3 DNA reads TGTGCCAGCAGCCCCTACGGCGACAATGAGCAGTTCTTC. Its translation is CASSPYGDNEQFF.